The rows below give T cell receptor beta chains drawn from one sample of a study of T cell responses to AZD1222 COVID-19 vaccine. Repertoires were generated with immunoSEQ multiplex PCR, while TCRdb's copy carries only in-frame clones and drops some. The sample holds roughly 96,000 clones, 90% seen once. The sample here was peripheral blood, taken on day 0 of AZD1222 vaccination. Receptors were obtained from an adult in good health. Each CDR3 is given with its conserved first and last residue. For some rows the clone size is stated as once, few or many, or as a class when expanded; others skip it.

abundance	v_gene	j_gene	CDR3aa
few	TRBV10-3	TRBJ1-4	CAIRASEPEKLFF
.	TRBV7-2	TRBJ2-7	CASSHRDSYEQYF
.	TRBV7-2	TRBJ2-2	CASIWIGTGNAGELFF
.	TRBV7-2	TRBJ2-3	CASSLDLTSTDTQYF
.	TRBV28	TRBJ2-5	CASMNWGEGYAETQYF
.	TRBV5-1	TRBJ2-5	CASSFGPSQETQYF
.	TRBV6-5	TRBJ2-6	CASSYVVSGANVLTF
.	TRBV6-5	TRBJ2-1	CASSYSAGLNEQFF
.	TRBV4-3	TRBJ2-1	CASSQAARSSYNEQFF
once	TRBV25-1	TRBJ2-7	CAPPDGKIRGYEQYF
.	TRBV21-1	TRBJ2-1	CASSNKPGLAGGSHPHNEQFF
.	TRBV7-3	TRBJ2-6	CASSPLGAGANVLTF
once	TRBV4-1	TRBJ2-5	CASSQLLVDGGRETQYF
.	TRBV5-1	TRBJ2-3	CASSPRGLAADTQYF
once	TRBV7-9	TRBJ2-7	CASSSGPPFYEQYF
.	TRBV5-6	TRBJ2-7	CASSNSGQGAYEQYF
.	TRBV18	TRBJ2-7	CASSPTGSGSGHEQYF
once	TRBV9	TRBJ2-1	CASSQTTYNEQFF
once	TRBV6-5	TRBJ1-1	CASMRTRGTEAFF
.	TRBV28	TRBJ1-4	CASSYGQGARKLFF
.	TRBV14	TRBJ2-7	CASSQPSSYEQYF
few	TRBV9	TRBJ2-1	CASSVVGSIPSYNEQFF
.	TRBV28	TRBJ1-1	CASSLFRRKREAFF
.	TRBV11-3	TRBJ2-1	CASSLVRGNEQFF
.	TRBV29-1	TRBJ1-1	CSVEGRLNTEAFF
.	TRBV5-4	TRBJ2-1	CASITSASSYNEQFF